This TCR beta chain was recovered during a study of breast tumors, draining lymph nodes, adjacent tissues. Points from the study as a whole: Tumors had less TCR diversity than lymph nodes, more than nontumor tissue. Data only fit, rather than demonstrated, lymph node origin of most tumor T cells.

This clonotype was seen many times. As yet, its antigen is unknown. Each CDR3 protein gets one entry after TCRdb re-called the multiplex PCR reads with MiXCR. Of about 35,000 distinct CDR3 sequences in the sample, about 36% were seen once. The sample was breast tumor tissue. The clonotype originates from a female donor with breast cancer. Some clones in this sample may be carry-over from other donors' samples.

The CDR3 is CASSPRIGGDTQYF. The CDR3 coding sequence is TGTGCCAGCAGTCCCCGGATCGGGGGAGATACGCAGTATTTT. The chain recombines TRBV6-2 or TRBV6-3 with TRBJ2-3; the D gene is possibly TRBD2 (6 bases). With 5 bases removed from V and 5 bases from J, the gap between germline ends came to 14 bases. CDR3 size: 14 residues. Per germline, CDR1 MNHEY and CDR2 SVGEGT.